Listed below are T cell receptor beta chains from one sample, sequenced in a study of lymphopenia after photon versus proton radiotherapy. TCRdb keeps only in-frame clones here, not all; method: immunoSEQ multiplex PCR. The sample lists about 26,000 clones; approximately 85% were seen once. Sample: peripheral blood, taken from a patient treated with photon-based radiotherapy. These receptors were taken from a man under 40 with gastric cancer. The CDR3 runs from the conserved cysteine through the conserved F or W. A D gene is named only where the DNA matches it firmly. Not all rows give a size; the values are once, few, many and, for expanded clones, a class.

abundance: NA; j_gene: TRBJ1-2; d_gene: TRBD1; v_gene: TRBV19; CDR3aa: CASRFDRVEGYTF; CDR3nt: TGTGCCAGTAGGTTTGACAGGGTGGAGGGCTACACCTTC
abundance: NA; j_gene: TRBJ2-5; d_gene: TRBD2; v_gene: TRBV4-1; CDR3aa: CASSLAWRLAGSQETQYF; CDR3nt: TGCGCCAGCAGCCTAGCGTGGAGACTAGCGGGATCGCAAGAGACCCAGTACTTC
abundance: NA; j_gene: TRBJ2-5; d_gene: NA; v_gene: TRBV7-2; CDR3aa: CASSERNLAGETQYF; CDR3nt: TGTGCCAGCAGCGAGAGGAATCTTGCCGGGGAGACCCAGTACTTC
abundance: NA; j_gene: TRBJ2-3; d_gene: NA; v_gene: TRBV11-2; CDR3aa: CASSLERGDTQYF; CDR3nt: TGTGCCAGCAGCTTAGAGAGAGGAGATACGCAGTATTTT
abundance: once; j_gene: TRBJ1-4; d_gene: NA; v_gene: TRBV4-3; CDR3aa: CASSLFPQGSTNEKLFF; CDR3nt: TGCGCCAGCAGCCTTTTCCCCCAGGGCTCAACTAATGAAAAACTGTTTTTT
abundance: NA; j_gene: TRBJ2-5; d_gene: NA; v_gene: TRBV6-1; CDR3aa: CASRKDALQETQYF; CDR3nt: TGTGCCAGCAGAAAGGATGCCCTTCAAGAGACCCAGTACTTC
abundance: NA; j_gene: TRBJ2-3; d_gene: TRBD1; v_gene: TRBV25-1; CDR3aa: CASSEYKGQGATDTQYF; CDR3nt: TGTGCCAGCAGTGAATATAAGGGGCAGGGGGCCACAGATACGCAGTATTTT
abundance: NA; j_gene: TRBJ2-3; d_gene: TRBD2; v_gene: TRBV7-9; CDR3aa: CASILAGATDTQYF; CDR3nt: TGTGCCAGCATTCTAGCGGGGGCCACAGATACGCAGTATTTT
abundance: NA; j_gene: TRBJ2-7; d_gene: TRBD2; v_gene: TRBV28; CDR3aa: CASSKRGSSYEQYF; CDR3nt: TGTGCCAGCAGTAAGCGGGGAAGCTCCTACGAGCAGTACTTC
abundance: once; j_gene: TRBJ2-1; d_gene: TRBD2; v_gene: TRBV7-9; CDR3aa: CASSPPERGGSDEQFF; CDR3nt: TGTGCCAGCAGCCCGCCAGAGCGGGGGGGCAGCGATGAGCAGTTCTTC
abundance: once; j_gene: TRBJ2-1; d_gene: NA; v_gene: TRBV28; CDR3aa: CASSLNEQFF; CDR3nt: TGTGCCAGCAGTTTAAATGAGCAGTTCTTC
abundance: NA; j_gene: TRBJ1-2; d_gene: NA; v_gene: TRBV5-6; CDR3aa: CASSLLGLINYGYTF; CDR3nt: TGTGCCAGCAGCCTTCTCGGACTGATTAACTATGGCTACACCTTC
abundance: NA; j_gene: TRBJ2-1; d_gene: NA; v_gene: TRBV7-3; CDR3aa: CASSLTEGAGNEQFF; CDR3nt: TGTGCCAGCAGCTTAACGGAGGGGGCTGGCAATGAGCAGTTCTTC
abundance: once; j_gene: TRBJ2-2; d_gene: NA; v_gene: TRBV7-3; CDR3aa: CASSSQGAVGTGELFF; CDR3nt: TGTGCCAGCAGCTCGCAGGGAGCCGTTGGCACCGGGGAGCTGTTTTTT
abundance: NA; j_gene: TRBJ1-2; d_gene: NA; v_gene: TRBV5-6; CDR3aa: CASSLVVTSNYGYTF; CDR3nt: TGTGCCAGCAGCTTGGTGGTCACTTCTAACTATGGCTACACCTTC
abundance: NA; j_gene: TRBJ2-1; d_gene: TRBD2; v_gene: TRBV5-1; CDR3aa: CASQGGLADYNEQFF; CDR3nt: TGCGCCAGTCAAGGGGGACTAGCGGATTACAATGAGCAGTTCTTC
abundance: NA; j_gene: TRBJ2-1; d_gene: TRBD2; v_gene: TRBV5-1; CDR3aa: CASSYRTSGGLSSYNEQFF; CDR3nt: TGCGCCAGCAGTTACCGGACTAGCGGGGGGCTTAGCTCCTACAATGAGCAGTTCTTC
abundance: NA; j_gene: TRBJ2-1; d_gene: TRBD2; v_gene: TRBV11-2; CDR3aa: CASSHLASGGPSSYNEQFF; CDR3nt: TGTGCCAGCAGCCACCTCGCTAGCGGGGGGCCCAGCTCCTACAATGAGCAGTTCTTC
abundance: NA; j_gene: TRBJ2-1; d_gene: NA; v_gene: TRBV7-9; CDR3aa: CASGERYGNEQFF; CDR3nt: TGTGCCAGTGGGGAGAGGTATGGAAATGAGCAGTTCTTC
abundance: NA; j_gene: TRBJ2-5; d_gene: TRBD2; v_gene: TRBV7-3; CDR3aa: CASSLIPGGRETQYF; CDR3nt: TGTGCCAGCAGCTTAATCCCGGGAGGGAGAGAGACCCAGTACTTC
abundance: NA; j_gene: TRBJ2-1; d_gene: NA; v_gene: TRBV11-3; CDR3aa: CASSLETPTTREQFF; CDR3nt: TGTGCCAGCAGCTTAGAAACACCGACTACGCGGGAGCAGTTCTTC
abundance: NA; j_gene: TRBJ2-2; d_gene: TRBD1; v_gene: TRBV10-2; CDR3aa: CASSVVPGGDTGELFF; CDR3nt: TGCGCCAGCAGTGTAGTCCCAGGGGGCGACACCGGGGAGCTGTTTTTT
abundance: NA; j_gene: TRBJ2-1; d_gene: NA; v_gene: TRBV7-9; CDR3aa: CASSTAATSQFF; CDR3nt: TGTGCCAGCAGCACCGCGGCGACTTCGCAGTTCTTC
abundance: NA; j_gene: TRBJ2-2; d_gene: TRBD1; v_gene: TRBV28; CDR3aa: CASRAGTGDTGELFF; CDR3nt: TGTGCCAGCAGGGCCGGGACAGGGGACACCGGGGAGCTGTTTTTT
abundance: NA; j_gene: TRBJ2-1; d_gene: NA; v_gene: TRBV4-1; CDR3aa: CASSKTGTQGENEQFF; CDR3nt: TGCGCCAGCAGCAAGACCGGGACTCAAGGGGAGAATGAGCAGTTCTTC
abundance: NA; j_gene: TRBJ2-7; d_gene: NA; v_gene: TRBV23-1; CDR3aa: CARTREGNYF; CDR3nt: TGCGCCAGGACCCGAGAGGGTAACTACTTC
abundance: NA; j_gene: TRBJ1-1; d_gene: NA; v_gene: TRBV7-9; CDR3aa: CASSSGTQRGAFF; CDR3nt: TGTGCCAGCAGTTCCGGGACCCAGAGGGGAGCTTTCTTT
abundance: NA; j_gene: TRBJ2-2; d_gene: TRBD2; v_gene: TRBV7-7; CDR3aa: CASRLDPGGRTGELFF; CDR3nt: TGTGCCAGCAGGTTAGACCCGGGAGGACGGACCGGGGAGCTGTTTTTT
abundance: NA; j_gene: TRBJ1-5; d_gene: NA; v_gene: TRBV6-5; CDR3aa: CASSLGRANQPQHF; CDR3nt: TGTGCCAGCAGTTTAGGACGGGCCAATCAGCCCCAGCATTTT
abundance: NA; j_gene: TRBJ2-2; d_gene: TRBD1; v_gene: TRBV7-9; CDR3aa: CASSSRQGNTGELFF; CDR3nt: TGTGCCAGCAGCTCCCGACAGGGGAACACCGGGGAGCTGTTTTTT
abundance: NA; j_gene: TRBJ2-3; d_gene: NA; v_gene: TRBV5-1; CDR3aa: CASSSGASLRVPDTQYF; CDR3nt: TGCGCCAGCAGCTCTGGTGCTAGTTTGCGAGTGCCAGATACGCAGTATTTT
abundance: NA; j_gene: TRBJ1-1; d_gene: NA; v_gene: TRBV7-9; CDR3aa: CASSLYDGNTEAFF; CDR3nt: TGTGCCAGCAGTCTTTACGACGGGAACACTGAAGCTTTCTTT
abundance: NA; j_gene: TRBJ1-4; d_gene: NA; v_gene: TRBV5-4; CDR3aa: CASSFRGGNNEKLFF; CDR3nt: TGTGCCAGCAGCTTCAGGGGAGGGAATAATGAAAAACTGTTTTTT
abundance: NA; j_gene: TRBJ1-5; d_gene: TRBD1; v_gene: TRBV2; CDR3aa: CASTFTGGNQPQHF; CDR3nt: TGTGCCAGCACCTTCACAGGGGGCAATCAGCCCCAGCATTTT
abundance: NA; j_gene: TRBJ1-1; d_gene: TRBD1; v_gene: TRBV6-4; CDR3aa: CASSDETGKAFF; CDR3nt: TGTGCCAGCAGTGACGAGACAGGGAAAGCTTTCTTT
abundance: NA; j_gene: TRBJ2-3; d_gene: TRBD1; v_gene: TRBV9; CDR3aa: CASSGKRGTGNTDTQYF; CDR3nt: TGTGCCAGCAGCGGAAAACGAGGGACAGGGAACACAGATACGCAGTATTTT
abundance: once; j_gene: TRBJ2-7; d_gene: NA; v_gene: TRBV6-5; CDR3aa: CASSTGTSYEQYF; CDR3nt: TGTGCCAGCAGCACCGGGACCTCCTACGAGCAGTACTTC
abundance: NA; j_gene: TRBJ2-2; d_gene: TRBD2; v_gene: TRBV5-1; CDR3aa: CASSLEAGAHTGELFF; CDR3nt: TGCGCCAGCAGCTTGGAAGCGGGGGCCCACACCGGGGAGCTGTTTTTT
abundance: NA; j_gene: TRBJ2-7; d_gene: NA; v_gene: TRBV19; CDR3aa: CASSNTARDSYEQYF; CDR3nt: TGTGCCAGTAGTAACACTGCGCGGGACTCCTACGAGCAGTACTTC
abundance: NA; j_gene: TRBJ2-7; d_gene: TRBD2; v_gene: TRBV28; CDR3aa: CASKSLAGGPYEQYF; CDR3nt: TGTGCCAGCAAATCACTAGCGGGAGGGCCCTACGAGCAGTACTTC
abundance: NA; j_gene: TRBJ2-5; d_gene: TRBD2; v_gene: TRBV5-1; CDR3aa: CASSRTGTSQETQYF; CDR3nt: TGCGCCAGCAGTCGGACCGGGACTAGCCAAGAGACCCAGTACTTC
abundance: NA; j_gene: TRBJ1-5; d_gene: NA; v_gene: TRBV2; CDR3aa: CASSEYGETQPQHF; CDR3nt: TGTGCCAGCAGTGAATACGGGGAGACTCAGCCCCAGCATTTT
abundance: NA; j_gene: TRBJ2-7; d_gene: TRBD1; v_gene: TRBV6-6; CDR3aa: CASSRITGGLDEQYF; CDR3nt: TGTGCCAGCAGTCGTATCACAGGGGGCTTAGACGAGCAGTACTTC
abundance: NA; j_gene: TRBJ1-5; d_gene: NA; v_gene: TRBV7-2; CDR3aa: CASSLGGSGNQPQHF; CDR3nt: TGTGCCAGCAGCTTAGGGGGAAGCGGCAATCAGCCCCAGCATTTT
abundance: once; j_gene: TRBJ2-7; d_gene: NA; v_gene: TRBV15; CDR3aa: CATSRRGLEQYF; CDR3nt: TGTGCCACCAGCAGAAGAGGGCTCGAGCAGTACTTC
abundance: NA; j_gene: TRBJ1-3; d_gene: TRBD1; v_gene: TRBV6-1; CDR3aa: CASSEAGTGAGNTIYF; CDR3nt: TGTGCCAGCAGTGAAGCAGGGACAGGGGCTGGAAACACCATATATTTT
abundance: NA; j_gene: TRBJ2-2; d_gene: TRBD1; v_gene: TRBV2; CDR3aa: CASRGDSSTGELFF; CDR3nt: TGTGCCAGCAGGGGGGACAGCTCTACCGGGGAGCTGTTTTTT
abundance: NA; j_gene: TRBJ2-1; d_gene: TRBD1; v_gene: TRBV29-1; CDR3aa: CSVDSDRDGGYEQFF; CDR3nt: TGCAGCGTTGACTCAGACAGGGATGGAGGTTATGAGCAGTTCTTC
abundance: NA; j_gene: TRBJ2-4; d_gene: NA; v_gene: TRBV7-2; CDR3aa: CASSRRTEGIQYF; CDR3nt: TGTGCCAGCAGCCGCCGGACTGAGGGCATTCAGTACTTC
abundance: NA; j_gene: TRBJ2-7; d_gene: NA; v_gene: TRBV5-8; CDR3aa: CASSLGDNEQYF; CDR3nt: TGTGCCAGCAGCTTAGGCGATAACGAGCAGTACTTC
abundance: NA; j_gene: TRBJ2-1; d_gene: NA; v_gene: TRBV19; CDR3aa: CASSIYGPSSDEQFF; CDR3nt: TGTGCCAGTAGTATCTATGGGCCTAGCTCCGATGAGCAGTTCTTC
abundance: NA; j_gene: TRBJ2-1; d_gene: NA; v_gene: TRBV5-1; CDR3aa: CASSLVSQGRNEQFF; CDR3nt: TGCGCCAGCAGCTTGGTCTCCCAGGGGAGGAATGAGCAGTTCTTC
abundance: NA; j_gene: TRBJ1-2; d_gene: TRBD1; v_gene: TRBV29-1; CDR3aa: CSVIRDRGRKSDGYTF; CDR3nt: TGCAGCGTCATCCGGGACAGGGGGCGCAAGTCTGATGGCTACACCTTC
abundance: NA; j_gene: TRBJ2-1; d_gene: NA; v_gene: TRBV6-1; CDR3aa: CASSGTRSAGNEQFF; CDR3nt: TGTGCCAGCAGTGGTACGAGGAGTGCGGGTAATGAGCAGTTCTTC